This TCR beta chain was sequenced during a study of blood T cells in healthy people across ages. Primed by a sample-barcoded 5' primer and a J-beta primer mix, a second PCR proceeded for roughly 7 to 11 cycles. TCRdb processed the 5' RACE reads anew with MiXCR; each CDR3 protein has one entry. The sample shows over 950,000 distinct CDR3 sequences, 35% to 40% of them seen only once. Findings of the study overall: As age increased, TCR beta diversity per million T cells fell in a roughly linear fashion.

With respect to this clonotype: Its specificity is unknown.

CDR3 size: 16 residues. V was cut by 7 bases and J by 7 bases, with 20 bases left in between. Per germline, CDR1 MNHEY and CDR2 SVGAGI. Material for sequencing was blood. The gene calls are TRBV6-5 and TRBJ1-6; possibly TRBD1 for D (5 bases). The receptor was derived from a man aged 18 to 30 in good health. CDR3 sequence reads: CASTFSGTPGNSPLHF. The DNA of the CDR3 is TGTGCCAGCACCTTCTCGGGGACCCCGGGCAATTCACCCCTCCACTTT.